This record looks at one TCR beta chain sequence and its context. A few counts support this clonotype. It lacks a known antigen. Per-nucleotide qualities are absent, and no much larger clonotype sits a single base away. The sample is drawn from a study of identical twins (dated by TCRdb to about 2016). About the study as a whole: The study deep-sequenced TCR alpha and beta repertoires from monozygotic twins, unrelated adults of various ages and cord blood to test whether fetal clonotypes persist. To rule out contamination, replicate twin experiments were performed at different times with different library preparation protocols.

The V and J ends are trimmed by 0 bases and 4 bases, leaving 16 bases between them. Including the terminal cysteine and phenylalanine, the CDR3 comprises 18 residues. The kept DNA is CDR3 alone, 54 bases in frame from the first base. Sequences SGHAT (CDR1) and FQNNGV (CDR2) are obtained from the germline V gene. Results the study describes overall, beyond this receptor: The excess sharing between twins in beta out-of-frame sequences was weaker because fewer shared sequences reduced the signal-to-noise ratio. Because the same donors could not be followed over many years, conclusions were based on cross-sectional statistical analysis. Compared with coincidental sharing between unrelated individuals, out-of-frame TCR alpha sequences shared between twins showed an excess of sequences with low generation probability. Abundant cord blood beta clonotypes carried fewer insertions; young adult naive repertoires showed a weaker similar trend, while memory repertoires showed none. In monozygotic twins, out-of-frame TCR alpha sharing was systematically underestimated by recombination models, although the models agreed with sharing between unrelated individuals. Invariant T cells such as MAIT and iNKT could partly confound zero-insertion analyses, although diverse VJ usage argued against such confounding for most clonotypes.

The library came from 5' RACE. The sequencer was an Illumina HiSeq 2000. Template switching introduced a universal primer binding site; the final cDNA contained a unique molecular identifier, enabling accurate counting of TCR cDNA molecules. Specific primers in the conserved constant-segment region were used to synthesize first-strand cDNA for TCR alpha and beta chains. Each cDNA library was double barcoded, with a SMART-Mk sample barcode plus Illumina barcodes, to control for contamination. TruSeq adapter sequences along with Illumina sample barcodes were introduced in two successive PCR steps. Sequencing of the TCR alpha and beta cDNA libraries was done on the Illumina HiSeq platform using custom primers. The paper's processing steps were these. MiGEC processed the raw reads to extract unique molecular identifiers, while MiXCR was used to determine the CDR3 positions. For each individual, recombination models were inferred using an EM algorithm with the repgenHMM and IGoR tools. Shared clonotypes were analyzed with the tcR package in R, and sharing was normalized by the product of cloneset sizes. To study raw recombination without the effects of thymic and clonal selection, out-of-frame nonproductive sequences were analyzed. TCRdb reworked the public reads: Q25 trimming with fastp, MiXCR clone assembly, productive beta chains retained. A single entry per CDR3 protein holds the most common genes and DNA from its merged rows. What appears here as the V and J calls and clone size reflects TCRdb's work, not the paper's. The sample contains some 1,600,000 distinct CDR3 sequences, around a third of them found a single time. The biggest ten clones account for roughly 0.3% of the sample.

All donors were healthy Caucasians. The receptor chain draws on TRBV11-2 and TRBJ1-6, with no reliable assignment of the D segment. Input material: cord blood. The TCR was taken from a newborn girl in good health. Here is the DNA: TGTGCCAGCAGCTTAGATAAGGAGGCAGCAACTTATAATTCACCCCTCCACTTT. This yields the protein CASSLDKEAATYNSPLHF.